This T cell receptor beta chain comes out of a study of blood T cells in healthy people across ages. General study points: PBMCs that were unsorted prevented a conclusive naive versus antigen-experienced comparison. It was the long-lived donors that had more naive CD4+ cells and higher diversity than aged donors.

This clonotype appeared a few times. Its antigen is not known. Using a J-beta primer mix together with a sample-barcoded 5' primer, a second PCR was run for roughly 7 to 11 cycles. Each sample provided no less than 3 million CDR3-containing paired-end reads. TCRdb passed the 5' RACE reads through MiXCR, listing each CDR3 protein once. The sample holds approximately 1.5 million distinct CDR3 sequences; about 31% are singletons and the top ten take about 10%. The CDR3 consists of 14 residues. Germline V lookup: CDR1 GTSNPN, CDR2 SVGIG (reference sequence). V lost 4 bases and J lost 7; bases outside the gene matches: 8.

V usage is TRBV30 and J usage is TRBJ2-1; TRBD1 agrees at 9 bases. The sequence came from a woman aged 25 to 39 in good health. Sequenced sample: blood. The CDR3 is CAWTMGQGINEQFF. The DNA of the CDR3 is TGTGCCTGGACTATGGGACAGGGAATAAATGAGCAGTTCTTC.